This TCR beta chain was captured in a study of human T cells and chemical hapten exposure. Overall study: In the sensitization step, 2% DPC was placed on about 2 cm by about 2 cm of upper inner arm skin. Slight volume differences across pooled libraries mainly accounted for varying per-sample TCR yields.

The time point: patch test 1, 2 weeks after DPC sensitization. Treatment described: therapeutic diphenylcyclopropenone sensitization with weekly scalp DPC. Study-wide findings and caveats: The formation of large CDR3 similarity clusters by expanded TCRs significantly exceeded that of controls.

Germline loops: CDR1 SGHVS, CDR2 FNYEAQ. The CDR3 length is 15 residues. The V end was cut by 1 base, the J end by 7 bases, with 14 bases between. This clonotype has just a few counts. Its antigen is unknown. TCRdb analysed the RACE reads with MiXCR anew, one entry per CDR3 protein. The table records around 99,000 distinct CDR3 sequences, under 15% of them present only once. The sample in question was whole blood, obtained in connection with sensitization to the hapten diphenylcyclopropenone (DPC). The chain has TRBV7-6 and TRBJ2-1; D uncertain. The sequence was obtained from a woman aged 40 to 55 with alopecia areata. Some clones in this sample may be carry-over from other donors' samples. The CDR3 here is CASSLGSSAVNEQFF. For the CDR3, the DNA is TGTGCCAGCAGCTTAGGCTCTTCTGCCGTGAATGAGCAGTTCTTC.